This T cell receptor (beta chain) comes out of a study of CD8+ T cells in alopecia areata. In its sample, this clone was seen many times. RNA, once extracted, was reverse transcribed into cDNA for use as the sequencing template. Here immunoSEQ multiplex PCR was the method, and the copy in TCRdb shows in-frame clones only, minus some. The sample has a few hundred thousand clones, approximately 72% seen once. The sample's treatment: oral pan-JAK inhibitor, 5-10 mg twice daily. CDR3 length: 14 residues. Trimming shortened V by 0 bases and J by 11 bases, and 13 bases separated the two germline ends. CDR1 is MNHEY and CDR2 is SVGAGI in the germline V gene.

The source is a human donor with alopecia areata. Sample: CD4+ T cells sorted from blood, taken between weeks 44 and 45, from a patient treated with tofacitinib. V gene TRBV6-5 combines with J gene TRBJ1-4; tentatively, D is TRBD1 (5 bases). The DNA for the CDR3 is TGTGCCAGCAGTTACTCTGGGTCTTCAGGGAAACTGTTTTTT. Its protein is CASSYSGSSGKLFF.